These 3 T cell receptor beta chains were all obtained from the same sample, sequenced in a study of cytomegalovirus exposure and HLA in healthy donors. The primer mix had 60 Vbeta and 13 Jbeta primers. Sequenced by immunoSEQ multiplex PCR; TCRdb stores in-frame clones only, minus some. The table includes some 99,000 clones, less than 85% detected once. Sequenced: PBMCs. The receptor set was obtained from a male donor in good health and CMV-seronegative.

The chain combines TRBV10-1 with TRBJ2-7, with D uncertain. This CDR3 contains 11 residues. Trimming stripped 5 bases from V and 3 bases from J, with 5 bases between. Per germline, CDR1 WNHNN and CDR2 SYGVQD (reference sequence). The CDR3 protein is CASSTSYEQYF. In DNA, the CDR3 is TGCGCCAGCAGTACGAGCTACGAGCAGTACTTC.

This chain joins TRBV19 and TRBJ2-2, with 8 bases matching TRBD1. V was pared by 3 bases and J by 1 base, with 1 base of the junction left unmatched. This CDR3 has 15 amino acids. The germline CDR1 and CDR2 sequences are LNHDA and SQIVND (reference sequence). CDR3 in DNA: TGTGCCAGTAGTATGGGGACAGGGAACACCGGGGAGCTGTTTTTT. Amino acids: CASSMGTGNTGELFF. Full variable domain (rest looked up from reference TRBV19 and TRBJ2-2): DGGITQSPKYLFRKEGQNVTLSCEQNLNHDAMYWYRQDPGQGLRLIYYSQIVNDFQKGDIAEGYSVSREKKESFPLTVTSAQKNPTAFYLCASSMGTGNTGELFFGEGSRLTVL.

V is TRBV29-1 and J is TRBJ2-1; 9 bases agree with TRBD2. Unmatched junction bases numbered 8, after V lost 8 bases and J lost 3 bases. The CDR3 runs to 14 residues. Germline CDR1 SQVTM, CDR2 ANQGSEA. The CDR3 sequence is CSSNLAGHYNEQFF. Written as DNA, the CDR3 is TGCAGCTCAAATCTAGCGGGACACTACAATGAGCAGTTCTTC.